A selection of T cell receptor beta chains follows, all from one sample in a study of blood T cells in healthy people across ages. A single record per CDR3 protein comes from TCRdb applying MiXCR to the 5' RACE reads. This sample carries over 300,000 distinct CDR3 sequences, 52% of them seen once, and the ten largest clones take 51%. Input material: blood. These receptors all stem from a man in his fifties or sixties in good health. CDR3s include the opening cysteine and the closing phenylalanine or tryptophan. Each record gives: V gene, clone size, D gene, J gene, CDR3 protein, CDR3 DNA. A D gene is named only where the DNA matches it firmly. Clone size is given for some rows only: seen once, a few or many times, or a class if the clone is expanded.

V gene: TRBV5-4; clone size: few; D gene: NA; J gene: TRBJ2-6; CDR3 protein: CASSSPGSGANVLTF; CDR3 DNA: TGTGCCAGCAGCTCCCCCGGCTCTGGGGCCAACGTCCTGACTTTC
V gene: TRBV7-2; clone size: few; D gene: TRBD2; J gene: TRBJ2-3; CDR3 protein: CASSREGVSRSAQYF; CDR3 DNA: TGTGCCAGCAGCCGGGAGGGGGTCTCCAGGAGTGCGCAGTATTTT
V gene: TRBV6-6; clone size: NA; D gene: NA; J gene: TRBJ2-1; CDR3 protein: CASSSPSRGLDEQFF; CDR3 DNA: TGTGCCAGCAGTTCCCCCTCCAGGGGATTAGACGAGCAGTTCTTC
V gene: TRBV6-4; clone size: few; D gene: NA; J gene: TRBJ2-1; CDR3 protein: CASSDSKPPHEQFF; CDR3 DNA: TGTGCCAGCAGTGACTCGAAGCCCCCCCATGAGCAGTTCTTC
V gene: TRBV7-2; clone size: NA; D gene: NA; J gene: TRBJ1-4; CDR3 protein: CASSLSQGGGEKLFF; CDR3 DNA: TGTGCCAGCAGCTTATCACAGGGTGGAGGTGAAAAACTGTTTTTT
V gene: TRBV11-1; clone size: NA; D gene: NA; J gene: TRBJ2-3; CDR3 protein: CASKRFTDTQYF; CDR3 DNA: TGTGCCAGCAAGCGTTTCACAGATACGCAGTATTTT
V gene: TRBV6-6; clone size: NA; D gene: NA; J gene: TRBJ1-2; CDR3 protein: CASSLPVAGSYGYTF; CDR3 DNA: TGTGCCAGCAGTCTCCCCGTGGCGGGGAGTTATGGCTACACCTTC
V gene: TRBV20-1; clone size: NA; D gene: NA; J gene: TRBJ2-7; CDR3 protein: CSARGQNYEQYF; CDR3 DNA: TGCAGTGCCAGAGGACAAAACTACGAGCAGTACTTC
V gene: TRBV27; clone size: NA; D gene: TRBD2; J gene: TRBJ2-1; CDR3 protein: CASSFSGLAEHNEQFF; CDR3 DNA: TGTGCCAGCAGTTTTTCGGGACTAGCGGAACACAATGAGCAGTTCTTC
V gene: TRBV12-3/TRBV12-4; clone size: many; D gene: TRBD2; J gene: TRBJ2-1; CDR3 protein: CASGAGGPISYNEQFF; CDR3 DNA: TGTGCCTCGGGCGCGGGGGGGCCAATCTCCTACAATGAGCAGTTCTTC